This note documents a single TCR beta chain sequence. The data are from a study of blood T cell repertoires in COVID-19. The wider study: COVID-19 samples collected from the United States, Italy and Spain covered acute and convalescent phases. From T cells, B-cell-depleted T cells, or PBMCs came the material, which was cDNA or gDNA.

How the authors handled the data: Estimation of nucleated cell counts relied on the amplification of reference gene primers. Assay: immunoSEQ multiplex PCR; the TCRdb copy retains only in-frame clones and omits some. V and J calls and clone size are copied from that table; D and trimming were computed from the DNA. The repertoire consists of more than 200,000 clones, with approximately 82% occurring once and the leading ten covering 2% to 3%. The CDR3 consists of 17 residues. V shed 4 bases, J shed 0 bases, and the junction held 4 bases outside the gene matches. The germline CDR1 and CDR2 sequences are SGHRS and YFSETQ.

Sequencing input: peripheral blood. The chain links TRBV5-1 to TRBJ2-1; the match to TRBD2 covers 13 bases. This receptor was obtained from a woman aged 70-85 years with active or convalescent COVID-19. The CDR3 DNA reads TGCGCCAGCAGCGATCGGACTAGCGGGAGCTCCTACAATGAGCAGTTCTTC. Translating gives CASSDRTSGSSYNEQFF.